One and the same sample provided the 27 T cell receptor beta chains below, sequenced in a study of blood T cell repertoires in COVID-19. The protocol was immunoSEQ multiplex PCR, while the TCRdb copy is restricted to in-frame clones and leaves out a portion. The sample holds around 100,000 clones; 90% are singletons and the top ten take 5% to 6%. The sequenced sample was peripheral blood. The receptor source for this set is a middle-aged man with acute or convalescent COVID-19.

The chain combines TRBV5-1 with TRBJ2-1; 10 bases fit TRBD2. V was clipped by 5 bases and J by 3 bases; unmatched bases: 5. Germline loops: CDR1 SGHRS, CDR2 YFSETQ. The CDR3 has 15 residues. The CDR3 region has the DNA TGCGCCAGCAGGGGGATAGCGGGAGGCTACAATGAGCAGTTCTTC. Encoded protein: CASRGIAGGYNEQFF. Full variable domain (missing parts from reference TRBV5-1 and TRBJ2-1): KAGVTQTPRYLIKTRGQQVTLSCSPISGHRSVSWYQQTPGQGLQFLFEYFSETQRNKGNFPGRFSGRQFSNSRSEMNVSTLELGDSALYLCASRGIAGGYNEQFFGPGTRLTVL.

This clone was seen only a few times. The chain carries TRBV7-9 and TRBJ2-1, with D possibly TRBD2 on 5 matching bases. The CDR3 has 15 residues. V lost 4 bases, J lost 6 bases, and 16 bases lay in between. Germline V CDR1 and CDR2: SEHNR, FQNEAQ (reference sequence). In nucleotides, the CDR3 is TGTGCCAGCAGCTCCTCTCTAGCAGATTTCAATGAGCAGTTCTTC. It encodes CASSSSLADFNEQFF.

V is TRBV19 and J is TRBJ2-2, with 9 bases matching TRBD1. The V and J ends lost 5 bases and 6 bases, in that order; junction bases with no gene match: 4. Germline V lookup: CDR1 LNHDA, CDR2 SQIVND (reference sequence). The CDR3 sequence is 14 residues long. The CDR3 DNA follows: TGTGCCAGTAGTCCGGGACAGGGCGCCGGGGAGCTGTTTTTT. This translates into CASSPGQGAGELFF.

V is TRBV28 and J is TRBJ2-1, with a possible D match to TRBD1 (7 bases). The CDR3 is 14 residues long. V lost 6 bases and J 7 bases, leaving 16 bases between the germline ends. CDR1 and CDR2 (germline): MDHEN, SYDVKM. The CDR3 loop reads CASSSAGGRNEQFF. CDR3 in DNA: TGTGCCAGCAGCTCGGCAGGGGGGAGGAATGAGCAGTTCTTC.

V gene TRBV3-1 (or the pseudogene TRBV3-2) combines with J gene TRBJ1-4; TRBD1 is a possible D gene (5 bases). The ends were cut back, 5 bases at V and 4 bases at J, with 14 bases in the middle. The CDR3 extends over 15 amino acids. The germline CDR1 and CDR2 sequences are LGHDT and YNNKEL (reference sequence). The CDR3 DNA reads as TGTGCCAGCAGCGTCCAACGACAGAATAATGAAAAACTGTTTTTT. The encoded protein is CASSVQRQNNEKLFF.

The V call is TRBV6-5, the J call TRBJ1-6; 8 nucleotides match TRBD1. CDR1 and CDR2 from the germline V gene are MNHEY and SVGAGI. The CDR3 totals 15 residues. With 2 bases clipped from V and 10 bases from J, the junction kept 7 bases outside the gene matches. This CDR3 reads CASSYRRDRQSPLHF. The CDR3 DNA follows: TGTGCCAGCAGTTACCGGAGGGACAGGCAGTCACCCCTCCACTTT.

This chain joins TRBV12-3 or TRBV12-4 and TRBJ1-2; D possibly corresponds to TRBD1 (6 bases). The CDR3 runs to 13 residues. Trimming removed 7 bases from V and 8 bases from J, with 17 bases in between. DNA for the CDR3: TGTGCCAGCACCTTACAGGGTTTAGGGGGCTACACCTTC. This translates into CASTLQGLGGYTF.

This clone is a singleton in its sample. The chain employs TRBV6-5 and TRBJ1-1, with 7 bases fitting TRBD1. Germline-derived CDR1 and CDR2 are MNHEY and SVGAGI. This CDR3 has 14 amino acids. V shed 8 bases, J shed 5 bases, and the junction held 11 bases outside the gene matches. This CDR3 reads CASGTTGVGTEAFF. For the CDR3, the DNA is TGTGCCAGCGGTACTACAGGGGTGGGTACTGAAGCTTTCTTT.

The rearrangement links TRBV27 to TRBJ2-7; D gene uncertain. The germline gives CDR1 MNHEY, CDR2 SMNVEV (reference sequence). V was shortened by 0 bases and J by 7 bases, with 13 bases between the two germline ends. This CDR3 contains 14 residues. The CDR3 coding sequence is TGTGCCAGCAGTTTATCGGGCCGCTCCTGGGAGCAGTACTTC. This translates into CASSLSGRSWEQYF.

The V gene is TRBV11-3, the J gene TRBJ1-6; tentatively, D is TRBD1 (5 bases). Trimming took 7 bases from V and 4 from J, leaving 11 bases between them. There are 14 residues in the CDR3. Germline assignment: CDR1 SGHNT and CDR2 YENEEA. CDR3 in amino acids: CASKTGGYNSPLHF. The CDR3 DNA is TGTGCCAGCAAGACGGGGGGATATAATTCACCCCTCCACTTT. Full variable domain (missing parts from reference TRBV11-3 and TRBJ1-6): EAGVVQSPRYKIIEKKQPVAFWCNPISGHNTLYWYLQNLGQGPELLIRYENEEAVDDSQLPKDRFSAERLKGVDSTLKIQPAELGDSAVYLCASKTGGYNSPLHFGNGTRLTVT.

The V and J genes are TRBV6-4 and TRBJ2-5, with 8 bases aligning to TRBD1. Germline loops: CDR1 MRHNA, CDR2 SNTAGT. V was clipped by 9 bases and J by 5 bases; unmatched bases: 14. This CDR3 has 15 residues. Written as DNA, the CDR3 is TGTGCCAGTAAGCCGCCTGGACAGGGTGGGGAGACCCAGTACTTC. This encodes CASKPPGQGGETQYF.

The chain links TRBV19 to TRBJ2-4; D perhaps matches TRBD1 (5 bases). Trimming took 0 bases from V and 9 from J, leaving 18 bases between them. The germline CDR1 and CDR2 sequences are LNHDA and SQIVND (reference sequence). This CDR3 contains 16 residues. The CDR3 is CASSIDSRTGPGIQYF. DNA of the CDR3: TGTGCCAGTAGTATAGATAGTCGAACAGGCCCTGGCATTCAGTACTTC.

The chain combines TRBV11-2 with TRBJ2-4, with a possible D match to TRBD2 (6 bases). Germline V gene lookup returns CDR1 SGHAT and CDR2 FQNNGV. CDR3 length: 13 residues. Trimming took 1 base from V and 7 from J, leaving 8 bases between them. The CDR3 sequence is CASSLGLANIQYF. The CDR3 coding sequence is TGTGCCAGCAGCTTAGGCCTAGCGAACATTCAGTACTTC.

This clone was counted a single time. V gene TRBV5-1 combines with J gene TRBJ2-4, with D possibly TRBD1 on 6 matching bases. The CDR3 consists of 17 residues. Between the trimmed V and J ends, which lost 5 bases and 0 bases, there was a span of 18 bases. Germline CDR1 is SGHRS and CDR2 is YFSETQ. DNA of the CDR3: TGCGCCAGCAGTACAGGGCAAAACCAACTAGCCAAAAACATTCAGTACTTC. It codes for CASSTGQNQLAKNIQYF.

This clone was recorded once. The rearrangement joins TRBV19 to TRBJ1-5; D perhaps matches TRBD1 (5 bases). The ends were cut back, 4 bases at V and 3 bases at J, with 13 bases in the middle. Germline V lookup: CDR1 LNHDA, CDR2 SQIVND (reference sequence). The CDR3 is 15 amino acids. The CDR3 is CASSTVRDSNQPQHF. For the CDR3, the DNA is TGTGCCAGTAGTACAGTCAGGGATTCCAATCAGCCCCAGCATTTT.

This clone was seen just once. The chain carries TRBV7-9 and TRBJ1-2; 8 bases match TRBD1. V trimming: 6 bases; J trimming: 5 bases; junction bases outside the gene matches: 5. This CDR3 is built from 13 residues. CDR1 SEHNR and CDR2 FQNEAQ come from the germline V gene (reference sequence). CDR3 bases: TGTGCCAGCAGATCGGGACAGGCTTATGGCTACACCTTC. Translated: CASRSGQAYGYTF.

This chain links TRBV25-1 with TRBJ2-3; 8 bases are a match to TRBD1. Germline loops: CDR1 MGHDK, CDR2 SYGVNS. J gave up 3 bases and V 6 bases, and 5 bases lay outside the gene matches. This CDR3 is built from 14 residues. The CDR3 nucleotides are TGTGCCAGCAGAGATGACAGGGGAACAGATACGCAGTATTTT. Translating it yields CASRDDRGTDTQYF.

CDR3 nucleotides: TGTGCCAGCAGTTACCCGTTGGAGGATAACAACTATGGCTACACCTTC. Protein: CASSYPLEDNNYGYTF. The V call is TRBV6-5, the J call TRBJ1-2; D unclear. Germline V gene sequence: CDR1 MNHEY, CDR2 SVGAGI. CDR3 length: 16 residues. V lost 2 bases to trimming and J lost 2 bases, with 15 bases between them.

This chain links TRBV11-3 with TRBJ2-6; TRBD2 might be the D (6 bases). The V end was cut by 0 bases, the J end by 4 bases, with 13 bases between. The germline V gene encodes CDR1 SGHNT and CDR2 YENEEA. CDR3 size: 17 residues. The CDR3 region is CASSLDWGVIGANVLTF. CDR3 in DNA: TGTGCCAGCAGCTTAGATTGGGGGGTTATCGGGGCCAACGTCCTGACTTTC.

V and J are TRBV7-2 and TRBJ2-7, with 14 bases fitting TRBD2. After removal of 0 bases from V and 5 bases from J, the junction contained 9 bases not matched to a gene. The CDR3 totals 18 residues. Per germline, CDR1 SGHTA and CDR2 FQGNSA. In DNA, the CDR3 is TGTGCCAGCAGCTTAGCGGGGACTAGCGGGAGTGTTATCCACGAGCAGTACTTC. Protein product: CASSLAGTSGSVIHEQYF.

The chain uses TRBV28 and TRBJ2-1; weak D call: TRBD1 (5 bases). V shed 2 bases and J shed 2 bases, with 10 bases lying between them. Germline V gene data show CDR1 as MDHEN and CDR2 as SYDVKM. This CDR3 has 15 residues. The CDR3 coding sequence is TGTGCCAGCAGTTTACCGGACAAAGCCTACAATGAGCAGTTCTTC. Protein: CASSLPDKAYNEQFF. The full variable domain, in which reference TRBV28 and TRBJ2-1 provide the parts outside the CDR3, is DVKVTQSSRYLVKRTGEKVFLECVQDMDHENMFWYRQDPGLGLRLIYFSYDVKMKEKGDIPEGYSVSREKKERFSLILESASTNQTSMYLCASSLPDKAYNEQFFGPGTRLTVL.

The chain is built from TRBV5-6 and TRBJ2-3, with 11 bases lining up with TRBD1. Germline-derived CDR1 and CDR2 are SGHDT and YYEEEE. V lost 4 bases to trimming and J lost 4 bases; unmatched junction nucleotides: 5. This CDR3 has 15 residues. CDR3 sequence (DNA): TGTGCCAGCAGCCCCCGGACAGGGGGCCCAGATACGCAGTATTTT. Translating gives CASSPRTGGPDTQYF.

CDR3 region: CASSKDGEQGNQPQHF. In DNA form, the CDR3 reads TGTGCCAGCAGCAAAGATGGCGAACAGGGGAATCAGCCCCAGCATTTT. The chain is built from TRBV21-1 and TRBJ1-5; TRBD1 was called by the table and not checked on the DNA. TRBV21-1 is marked as a pseudogene. The CDR3 covers 16 residues.

The table lists this clone with a few counts. The J gene is TRBJ2-4, the V gene TRBV6-5; 10 bases match TRBD1. The germline V gene has CDR1 MNHEY and CDR2 SVGAGI. The CDR3 has 14 residues. V shed 7 bases, J shed 7 bases, and the junction held 7 bases outside the gene matches. This CDR3 is CASTSGTGVNIQYF. The CDR3 DNA follows: TGTGCCAGCACCTCCGGGACAGGGGTGAACATTCAGTACTTC.

The chain has TRBV12-3 or TRBV12-4 and TRBJ2-7; TRBD1 might be the D (6 bases). There are 13 residues in the CDR3. With 7 bases removed from V and 1 base from J, the gap between germline ends came to 11 bases. CDR3 residues: CASTGTQSYEQYF. CDR3 in DNA: TGTGCCAGCACCGGGACACAGTCCTACGAGCAGTACTTC.

The DNA for the CDR3 is TGTGCCAGCAGTTCCGGGACTAGCGGGAGTTGGTTCAGGTCGGCCGGGGAGCTGTTTTTT. It yields the protein CASSSGTSGSWFRSAGELFF. The chain carries TRBV6-2 or TRBV6-3 and TRBJ2-2; TRBD2 matches 14 bases. The J segment lost 6 bases and the V segment lost 4 bases, leaving 16 bases of the junction unmatched. Germline CDR1 reads MNHEY; CDR2 reads SVGEGT. This CDR3 comprises 20 residues.

The rearrangement links TRBV24-1 to TRBJ2-2, with 14 bases fitting TRBD2. The CDR3 totals 18 residues. Per the germline V gene, CDR1 is KGHDR and CDR2 is SFDVKD. J gave up 5 bases and V 5 bases, and 9 bases lay outside the gene matches. In nucleotides, the CDR3 is TGTGCCACCAGTGGCCTGACTAGCGGGAGGGCTAGGACCGGGGAGCTGTTTTTT. It codes for CATSGLTSGRARTGELFF.